The present entry profiles one TCR beta chain with its context. Antigen: not known. This specimen belongs to a study of cytomegalovirus exposure and HLA in healthy donors. Study findings and constraints: It was reportedly the case that the classifier diagnosed cytomegalovirus status with high specificity and sensitivity. V- and J-gene trimming in TCR beta was tied to a missense DCLRE1C variant by an analysis performed later. Highest at DRB1 and lowest at HLA-C, TCR association rates differed among HLA loci in a later analysis.

Donors had nominal health at sampling but likely had unrecorded immune exposures. In the PCR, 60 Vbeta and 13 Jbeta primers were used. Sequencing used immunoSEQ multiplex PCR; TCRdb keeps in-frame clones, though not all of them. The profile shows about 120,000 clones, under 85% of them singletons. The receptor was derived from a man aged 30 to 39 in good health and CMV-seropositive. The sequenced sample consisted of PBMCs.

CDR3 sequence (DNA): TGTGCCATCAGTGAACAGGGGGTGAACGAGCAGTACTTC. It encodes CAISEQGVNEQYF. The V gene is TRBV10-3, the J gene TRBJ2-7; the match to TRBD1 covers 8 bases. CDR3 length: 13 residues. V lost 3 bases to trimming and J lost 5 bases; unmatched junction nucleotides: 3. Per germline, CDR1 ENHRY and CDR2 SYGVKD.